The 16 T cell receptor beta chains reported below all come from one sample, sequenced in a study of cytomegalovirus exposure and HLA in healthy donors. PCR used 60 Vbeta primers and 13 Jbeta primers. The assay was immunoSEQ multiplex PCR, and TCRdb's table has in-frame clones only and misses some. The profile shows some 99,000 clones, roughly 70% of them singletons. Sequencing was performed on PBMCs. The receptor set was obtained from a man in his forties in good health and CMV-seronegative.

The chain uses TRBV10-3 and TRBJ1-1; D call uncertain. CDR3 size: 15 residues. Germline assignment: CDR1 ENHRY and CDR2 SYGVKD. With 3 bases removed from V and 7 bases from J, the gap between germline ends came to 18 bases. The CDR3 reads CAISEPGNSGDEAFF. Here the CDR3 DNA reads TGTGCCATCAGTGAACCCGGGAACTCCGGGGATGAAGCTTTCTTT.

The chain joins TRBV7-9 to TRBJ2-6, with a weak D call TRBD1 (6 bases). Germline-derived CDR1 and CDR2 are SEHNR and FQNEAQ (reference sequence). Trimming cost V 4 bases and J 4 bases, with 23 bases left between them. The CDR3 has 19 amino acids. The CDR3 loop reads CASSSALLQGSPGANVLTF. The CDR3 DNA sequence: TGTGCCAGCAGCTCGGCCTTACTACAGGGCTCTCCCGGGGCCAACGTCCTGACTTTC.

The chain employs TRBV4-2 and TRBJ1-1, with a tentative D call TRBD1 (6 bases). The CDR3 is 17 amino acids. Germline-derived CDR1 and CDR2 are LGHNA and YNFKEQ. The ends were cut back, 0 bases at V and 6 bases at J, with 20 bases in the middle. The CDR3 spells CASSQELRDMGHPEAFF. In DNA, the CDR3 is TGTGCCAGCAGCCAAGAACTACGGGACATGGGGCACCCTGAAGCTTTCTTT.

J is TRBJ1-5 and V is TRBV4-2, with D perhaps TRBD1 (5 bases). This CDR3 is 17 amino acids long. V lost 0 bases to trimming and J lost 8 bases, with 20 bases between them. Per germline, CDR1 LGHNA and CDR2 YNFKEQ. DNA for the CDR3: TGTGCCAGCAGCCAAGATCCATCTCGGCGGGGGGGGGAGCCCCAGCATTTT. This codes for CASSQDPSRRGGEPQHF.

In DNA form, the CDR3 reads TGTGCCAGTAGTATCTCTGGACTAGCAGCGAATGAGCAGTTCTTC. Amino acid sequence: CASSISGLAANEQFF. This rearrangement joins TRBV19 to TRBJ2-1, with 8 bases that match TRBD2. Germline trimming cut 3 bases from V and 7 bases from J; bases unmatched to any gene: 8. The CDR3 covers 15 residues. Germline CDR1 and CDR2: LNHDA and SQIVND (reference sequence).

This clone appeared a single time. This chain links TRBV27 with TRBJ2-7, with a tentative D call TRBD1 (5 bases). CDR3 length equals 15 residues. The germline gives CDR1 MNHEY, CDR2 SMNVEV (reference sequence). Trimming left V 6 bases short and J 0 bases short, with 15 bases between. The CDR3, as DNA: TGTGCCAGCAGCCAGACAGTATCGGGCTCCTACGAGCAGTACTTC. Amino acid sequence: CASSQTVSGSYEQYF.

The rearrangement links TRBV6-6 to TRBJ2-7; 9 bases align to TRBD1. The V gene's germline CDR1 is MNHNY and CDR2 SVGAGI (reference sequence). The length of the CDR3 is 15 residues. V lost 4 bases, J lost 4 bases, and 8 bases stayed unmatched. The CDR3 sequence: CASSSVGQGRYEQYF. The CDR3 nucleotides are TGTGCCAGCAGTTCCGTCGGACAGGGGAGATACGAGCAGTACTTC.

The rearrangement links TRBV5-4 to TRBJ2-2; 7 positions match TRBD2. V was clipped by 0 bases and J by 0 bases; unmatched bases: 2. CDR1 and CDR2 (germline): SGHNT, YYREEE (reference sequence). The CDR3 is made up of 16 amino acids. The CDR3, as DNA: TGTGCCAGCAGCTTGGACGGGACTACGAACACCGGGGAGCTGTTTTTT. Its protein is CASSLDGTTNTGELFF.

This clone was picked up one time. V and J are TRBV7-2 and TRBJ2-1; TRBD1 might be the D (5 bases). V gave up 3 bases and J gave up 6 bases, with 15 bases separating them. The germline gives CDR1 SGHTA, CDR2 FQGNSA. CDR3 length: 15 residues. The CDR3 sequence: CASSFRRAGPNEQFF. CDR3 bases: TGTGCCAGCAGCTTCAGAAGGGCAGGGCCCAATGAGCAGTTCTTC.

This clone appeared once. V is TRBV19 and J is TRBJ1-6, with TRBD1 matching 10 bases. V lost 5 bases, J lost 9 bases, and 13 bases stayed unmatched. This CDR3 is built from 17 residues. Germline V gene sequence: CDR1 LNHDA, CDR2 SQIVND (reference sequence). CDR3 protein: CASSRTTGTGAASPLHF. The DNA for the CDR3 is TGTGCCAGTAGTCGCACCACCGGGACAGGGGCTGCTTCACCCCTCCACTTT.

The chain carries TRBV4-2 and TRBJ1-2; D is possibly TRBD1 (5 bases). Trimming took off 0 bases at V and 8 bases at J, with 19 bases between the two ends. Germline loops: CDR1 LGHNA, CDR2 YNFKEQ. The CDR3 runs to 16 residues. CDR3 protein: CASSQEAGSFLRGYTF. The CDR3, as DNA: TGTGCCAGCAGCCAAGAAGCAGGGTCGTTTTTGCGGGGCTACACCTTC.

The chain links TRBV14 to TRBJ2-3, with 10 bases that match TRBD1. The junction had 1 base not matched to a gene; V was cut back by 3 bases and J by 7 bases. The CDR3 totals 13 residues. The V gene's germline CDR1 is SGHDN and CDR2 FVKESK. CDR3 nucleotide sequence: TGTGCCAGCAGCCAGACAGGGGGCAATACGCAGTATTTT. As protein: CASSQTGGNTQYF.

The chain is built from TRBV5-1 and TRBJ1-2; D gene ambiguous. CDR3 size: 12 residues. From germline, CDR1 is SGHRS and CDR2 YFSETQ. Trimming stripped 0 bases from V and 8 bases from J, with 8 bases between. CDR3 loop: CASSLDGRGYTF. CDR3 coding DNA: TGCGCCAGCAGCTTGGATGGCAGGGGCTACACCTTC. Full variable domain (rest looked up from reference TRBV5-1 and TRBJ1-2): KAGVTQTPRYLIKTRGQQVTLSCSPISGHRSVSWYQQTPGQGLQFLFEYFSETQRNKGNFPGRFSGRQFSNSRSEMNVSTLELGDSALYLCASSLDGRGYTFGSGTRLTVV.

This chain uses TRBV7-9 with TRBJ1-1; TRBD1 matches at 8 bases. The germline V gene has CDR1 SEHNR and CDR2 FQNEAQ (reference sequence). The CDR3 spans 16 residues. The V gene end was trimmed by 5 bases and the J gene end by 3 bases; junction bases not matched to a gene: 11. The chain's CDR3 is CASSAQDRVGDTEAFF. The DNA for the CDR3 is TGTGCCAGCAGCGCGCAGGACAGGGTAGGGGACACTGAAGCTTTCTTT.

This chain connects TRBV14 to TRBJ1-6, with a possible D match to TRBD1 (6 bases). V gave up 4 bases and J gave up 7 bases, with 17 bases separating them. The CDR3 consists of 16 residues. CDR1 SGHDN and CDR2 FVKESK come from the germline V gene. The CDR3 reads CASSLRTGQGNSPLHF. In nucleotides, the CDR3 is TGTGCCAGCAGCCTCCGAACGGGGCAGGGGAATTCACCCCTCCACTTT.

V and J are TRBV19 and TRBJ1-5; D call uncertain. Germline V gene data show CDR1 as LNHDA and CDR2 as SQIVND (reference sequence). This CDR3 comprises 13 residues. Trimming pared 8 bases from V and 0 bases from J, leaving 8 bases between. The CDR3 DNA follows: TGTGCCAGTTCGACGGGTAGCAATCAGCCCCAGCATTTT. Protein sequence: CASSTGSNQPQHF. The variable domain in full, with the rest retrieved from reference TRBV19 and TRBJ1-5, is DGGITQSPKYLFRKEGQNVTLSCEQNLNHDAMYWYRQDPGQGLRLIYYSQIVNDFQKGDIAEGYSVSREKKESFPLTVTSAQKNPTAFYLCASSTGSNQPQHFGDGTRLSIL.